The entry below describes one T cell receptor beta chain. Unmatched junction bases numbered 9, after V lost 4 bases and J lost 5 bases. The germline V gene has CDR1 MNHEY and CDR2 SMNVEV (reference sequence). The CDR3 contains 15 residues. These data belong to a study of blood T cell repertoires in COVID-19. Study overall: Sites in the United States, Italy and Spain provided acute and convalescent COVID-19 samples. Nucleic acid was either cDNA or gDNA, and it came from T cells, B-cell-depleted T cells, or PBMCs.

In the original workflow: Amplification of reference gene primers was used by the study to estimate nucleated cell counts. Using immunoSEQ multiplex PCR, the repertoire was profiled, and TCRdb retains in-frame clones only, with some absent. V and J calls and clone size are given by that table; D and trimming were obtained from the DNA. The table has approximately 400,000 clones, roughly four fifths seen once. The sample consisted of peripheral blood. V is TRBV27 and J is TRBJ1-2, with 8 bases that match TRBD1. The TCR comes from a human donor with acute or convalescent COVID-19. The donor label of this sample is uncertain. The CDR3 bases are TGTGCCAGCAGTTCTACCCGGGACAGGAGATATGGCTACACCTTC. It encodes CASSSTRDRRYGYTF.